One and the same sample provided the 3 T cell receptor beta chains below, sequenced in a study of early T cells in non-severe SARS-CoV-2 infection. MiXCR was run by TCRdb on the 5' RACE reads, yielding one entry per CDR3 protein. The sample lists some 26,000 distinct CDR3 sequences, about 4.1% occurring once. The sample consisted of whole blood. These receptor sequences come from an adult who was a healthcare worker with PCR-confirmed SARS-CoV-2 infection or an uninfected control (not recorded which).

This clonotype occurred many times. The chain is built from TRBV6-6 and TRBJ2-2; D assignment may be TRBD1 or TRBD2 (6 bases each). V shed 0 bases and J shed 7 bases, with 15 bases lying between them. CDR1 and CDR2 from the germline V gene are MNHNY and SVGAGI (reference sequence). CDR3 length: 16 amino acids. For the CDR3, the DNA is TGTGCCAGCAGTTACTCTCCGGGGGCCTTCGGCGGGGAGCTGTTTTTT. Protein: CASSYSPGAFGGELFF.

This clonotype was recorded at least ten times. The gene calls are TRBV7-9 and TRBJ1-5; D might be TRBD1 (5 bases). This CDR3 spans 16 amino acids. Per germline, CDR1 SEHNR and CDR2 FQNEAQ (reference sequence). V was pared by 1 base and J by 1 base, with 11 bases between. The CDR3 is CASSLDSWTSNQPQHF. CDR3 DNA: TGTGCCAGCAGCTTAGATTCCTGGACAAGCAATCAGCCCCAGCATTTT.

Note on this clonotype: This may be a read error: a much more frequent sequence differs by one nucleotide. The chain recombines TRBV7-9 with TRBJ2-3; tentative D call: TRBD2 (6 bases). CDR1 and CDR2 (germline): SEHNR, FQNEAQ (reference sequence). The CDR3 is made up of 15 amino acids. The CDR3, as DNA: TGTGCCAGCAGCTTAAGGGGAGGCTTCACAGATGCGCAGTATTTT. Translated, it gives CASSLRGGFTDAQYF.